These 13 T cell receptor beta chains share one sample of origin, sequenced in a study of T cell repertoires in cytomegalovirus infection. Via MiXCR, TCRdb re-called the reads, giving one row per CDR3 protein. This sample yields 200,000 or so distinct CDR3 sequences, of which 28% are seen a single time; 30% to 35% belongs to the top ten. The sequenced sample consisted of PBMCs. Receptors originate from a human donor in good health (CMV status not recorded). Some clones in this sample may be carry-over from other donors' samples.

This clonotype was counted at least ten times. The chain combines TRBV7-2 with TRBJ1-5; 10 bases are a match to TRBD1. CDR3 size: 17 residues. Per germline, CDR1 SGHTA and CDR2 FQGNSA. V was pared by 1 base and J by 4 bases, with 7 bases of the junction left unmatched. The CDR3 loop reads CASSLGTGGSRNQPQHF. Written as DNA, the CDR3 is TGTGCCAGCAGCTTAGGGACAGGGGGATCGAGGAATCAGCCCCAGCATTTT.

The chain joins TRBV7-2 to TRBJ2-3, with 7 bases lining up with TRBD2. The junction had 4 bases not matched to a gene; V was cut back by 4 bases and J by 0 bases. CDR3 length equals 15 residues. Germline V gene lookup returns CDR1 SGHTA and CDR2 FQGNSA. The CDR3 protein is CASSSQRGSTDTQYF. The CDR3 DNA reads as TGTGCCAGCAGCTCACAGCGGGGCAGCACAGATACGCAGTATTTT.

The chain uses TRBV27 and TRBJ1-5, with 8 bases that match TRBD1. Looked up from germline, CDR1 is MNHEY and CDR2 is SMNVEV (reference sequence). The CDR3 is 13 amino acids. After removal of 5 bases from V and 5 bases from J, the junction contained 2 bases not matched to a gene. CDR3 nucleotides: TGTGCCAGCAGTCGGGACAGGTATCAGCCCCAGCATTTT. Its translation: CASSRDRYQPQHF.

The gene calls are TRBV12-3 or TRBV12-4 and TRBJ1-5; the D gene is possibly TRBD1 (5 bases). The CDR3 totals 13 residues. Trimming cost V 3 bases and J 8 bases, with 11 bases left between them. As DNA, the CDR3 is TGTGCCAGCAGTTTGGGGGGTAGGGAGCCCCAGCATTTT. Encoded protein: CASSLGGREPQHF.

This clonotype has a count of ten or more. The CDR3 coding sequence is TGTGCCAGCAGTTACTCTCCGGACGCTGCAGCAATTTACGAGCAGTACTTC. Its protein is CASSYSPDAAAIYEQYF. This rearrangement joins TRBV6-2 or TRBV6-3 to TRBJ2-7; D ambiguous. V was trimmed by 0 bases and J by 4 bases, leaving 19 bases between them. Germline values: CDR1 MNHEY, CDR2 SVGEGT. The CDR3 is 17 amino acids.

This clonotype turned up a few times. V and J are TRBV12-3 or TRBV12-4 and TRBJ2-3, with D maybe TRBD1 (6 bases). The CDR3 spans 15 residues. With 7 bases removed from V and 2 bases from J, the gap between germline ends came to 16 bases. CDR3 sequence reads: CASIDSGTPTDTQYF. The CDR3 bases are TGTGCCAGCATCGACTCCGGGACACCCACAGATACGCAGTATTTT.

The gene calls are TRBV7-2 and TRBJ2-2; D tentatively reads TRBD1 or TRBD2 (5 bases each). V was clipped by 7 bases and J by 5 bases, with 20 bases between them. Germline V gives CDR1 SGHTA, CDR2 FQGNSA. The CDR3 runs to 16 residues. The DNA of the CDR3 is TGTGCCAGCAACTCTCCACGGGGCAGGGCGACCGGGGAGCTGTTTTTT. This gives the protein CASNSPRGRATGELFF.

This clonotype was seen only a few times. The rearrangement uses TRBV11-2 and TRBJ2-1; a weak D match, TRBD1 (6 bases). This CDR3 contains 15 residues. Per germline, CDR1 SGHAT and CDR2 FQNNGV. Trimming took off 3 bases at V and 2 bases at J, with 11 bases between the two ends. The CDR3 sequence is CASSFSGTPYNEQFF. In DNA form, the CDR3 reads TGTGCCAGCAGCTTTTCCGGGACACCCTACAATGAGCAGTTCTTC. Complete variable domain (other parts from reference TRBV11-2 and TRBJ2-1): EAGVAQSPRYKIIEKRQSVAFWCNPISGHATLYWYQQILGQGPKLLIQFQNNGVVDDSQLPKDRFSAERLKGVDSTLKIQPAKLEDSAVYLCASSFSGTPYNEQFFGPGTRLTVL.

This sequence joins TRBV7-6 and TRBJ1-1, with D unresolved. The CDR3 contains 13 residues. Trimming took 2 bases from V and 1 from J, leaving 5 bases between them. The germline V gene encodes CDR1 SGHVS and CDR2 FNYEAQ. In DNA, the CDR3 is TGTGCCAGCAGCTTATCTTGGAACACTGAAGCTTTCTTT. Translating gives CASSLSWNTEAFF.

This chain links TRBV11-2 with TRBJ2-1; D might be TRBD2 (6 bases). The CDR3 is made up of 14 amino acids. CDR1 is SGHAT and CDR2 is FQNNGV in the germline V gene. The germline V and J ends were trimmed by 2 bases and 8 bases, with 13 bases remaining between them. In nucleotides, the CDR3 is TGTGCCAGCAGCTTACGGGGAACGGGGGATGAGCAGTTCTTC. It encodes CASSLRGTGDEQFF.

This clonotype came up once. The rearrangement uses TRBV12-3 or TRBV12-4 and TRBJ1-1; 7 nucleotides line up with TRBD1. The trim removed 3 bases at V and 5 bases at J, leaving 12 bases unmatched. The CDR3 covers 16 residues. CDR3 sequence reads: CASSFPLTGLETEAFF. In nucleotides, the CDR3 is TGTGCCAGCAGTTTTCCCCTGACAGGGTTAGAGACTGAAGCTTTCTTT.

This CDR3 is CASSLAGVNGYTF. The CDR3, as DNA: TGCGCCAGCAGCTTGGCAGGGGTCAATGGCTACACCTTC. The chain couples TRBV5-1 to TRBJ1-2, with TRBD1 as a possible D gene (6 bases). V gave up 0 bases and J gave up 6 bases, with 9 bases separating them. Germline CDR1 SGHRS, CDR2 YFSETQ. This CDR3 has 13 residues.

The chain recombines TRBV27 with TRBJ2-3; 16 bases line up with TRBD2. The germline CDR1 and CDR2 sequences are MNHEY and SMNVEV (reference sequence). CDR3 length equals 18 residues. Losses at the gene ends were 6 bases for V and 1 base for J; bases not matched to a gene: 7. Written as DNA, the CDR3 is TGTGCCAGCAGCCGGGGACTAGCGGGGGGGCGTCGCACAGATACGCAGTATTTT. Translated: CASSRGLAGGRRTDTQYF.